This T cell receptor beta chain stems from a study of cytomegalovirus exposure and HLA in healthy donors. The CDR3 totals 17 residues. The germline gives CDR1 SGHVS, CDR2 FNYEAQ. V was trimmed by 4 bases and J by 5 bases, leaving 21 bases between them. Donors counted as nominally healthy when sampled, yet unrecorded immune exposures were likely. Amplification used 60 Vbeta primers and 13 Jbeta primers. TCRdb's copy holds only in-frame clones and misses some; the assay was immunoSEQ multiplex PCR. The sample holds about 140,000 clones; 65% to 70% are singletons and the top ten take 8% to 13%. Sequencing was performed on PBMCs. The origin of this receptor is a man aged 30-40 years in good health and CMV-seropositive. The chain couples TRBV7-6 to TRBJ1-5; maybe TRBD1 (6 bases). CDR3 bases: TGTGCCAGCAGCTGGGGGCCGTCGGGGACCACCTATCAGCCCCAGCATTTT. Its translation: CASSWGPSGTTYQPQHF.